The present TCR beta chain was sequenced within a study of T-cell memory formation after mild COVID-19. This clonotype has more than one count but fewer than ten. Its antigen remains unknown. TCRdb reprocessed the 5' RACE reads via MiXCR and lists one record per CDR3 protein. The repertoire holds roughly 620,000 distinct CDR3 sequences, with under 20% as singletons. The ends were cut back, 7 bases at V and 2 bases at J, with 11 bases in the middle. Germline CDR1 MNHNY, CDR2 SVGAGI (reference sequence). This CDR3 is built from 14 residues. Study-level results: Clones that shrank (day 15 to 85) were balanced CD4/CD8, whereas later expanders leaned CD4+.

J is TRBJ1-4 and V is TRBV6-6; unclear D gene. Sequenced: PBMCs or a T cell subset sorted from them (not recorded which). The origin of this receptor is an adult woman who had mild COVID-19 (a few samples of this study predate the infection). Cell type and time point are not known. The CDR3 spells CASKMDGTNEKLFF. CDR3 nucleotides: TGTGCCAGCAAGATGGACGGGACTAATGAAAAACTGTTTTTT.